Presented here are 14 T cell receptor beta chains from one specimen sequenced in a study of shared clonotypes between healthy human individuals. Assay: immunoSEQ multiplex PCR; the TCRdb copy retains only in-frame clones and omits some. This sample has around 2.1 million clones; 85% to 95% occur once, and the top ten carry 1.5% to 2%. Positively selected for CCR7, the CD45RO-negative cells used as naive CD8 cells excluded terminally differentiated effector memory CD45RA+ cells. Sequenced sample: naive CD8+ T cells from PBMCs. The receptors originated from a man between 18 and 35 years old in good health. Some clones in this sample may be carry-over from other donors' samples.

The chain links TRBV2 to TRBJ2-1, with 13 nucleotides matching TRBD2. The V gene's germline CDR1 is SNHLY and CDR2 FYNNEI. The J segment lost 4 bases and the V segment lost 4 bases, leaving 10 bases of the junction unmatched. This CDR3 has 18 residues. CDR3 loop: CASSGTSGSYLFYNEQFF. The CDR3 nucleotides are TGTGCCAGCAGTGGGACTAGCGGGAGTTATCTATTTTACAATGAGCAGTTCTTC.

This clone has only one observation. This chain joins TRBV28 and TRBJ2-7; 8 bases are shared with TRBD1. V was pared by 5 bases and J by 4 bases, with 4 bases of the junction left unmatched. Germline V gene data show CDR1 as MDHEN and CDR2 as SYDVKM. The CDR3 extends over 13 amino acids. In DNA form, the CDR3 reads TGTGCCAGCAGTCGACAGGGGCGGTACGAGCAGTACTTC. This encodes CASSRQGRYEQYF.

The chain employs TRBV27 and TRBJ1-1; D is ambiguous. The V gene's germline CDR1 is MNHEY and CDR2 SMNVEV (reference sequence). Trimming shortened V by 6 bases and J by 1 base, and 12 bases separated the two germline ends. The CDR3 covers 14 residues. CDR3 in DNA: TGTGCCAGCAGACGTTTTGGGCAGAACACTGAAGCTTTCTTT. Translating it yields CASRRFGQNTEAFF.

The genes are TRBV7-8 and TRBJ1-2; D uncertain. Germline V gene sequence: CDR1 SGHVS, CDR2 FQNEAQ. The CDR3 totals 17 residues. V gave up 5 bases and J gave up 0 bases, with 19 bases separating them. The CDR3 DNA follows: TGTGCCAGCAGCCCAAGCACGGATACGCGGACTAACTATGGCTACACCTTC. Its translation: CASSPSTDTRTNYGYTF.

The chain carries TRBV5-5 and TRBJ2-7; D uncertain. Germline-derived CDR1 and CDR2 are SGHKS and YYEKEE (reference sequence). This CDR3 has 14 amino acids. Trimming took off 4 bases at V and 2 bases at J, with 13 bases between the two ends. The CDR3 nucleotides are TGTGCCAGCAGCCCCCTGGGCGCTGCCTACGAGCAGTACTTC. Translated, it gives CASSPLGAAYEQYF.

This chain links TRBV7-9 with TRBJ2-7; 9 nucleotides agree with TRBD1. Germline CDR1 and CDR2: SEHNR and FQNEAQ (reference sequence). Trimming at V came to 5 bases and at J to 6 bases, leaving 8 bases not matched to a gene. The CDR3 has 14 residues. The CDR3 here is CASSLRDRDSEQYF. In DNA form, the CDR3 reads TGTGCCAGCAGCCTACGGGACAGGGATTCCGAGCAGTACTTC.

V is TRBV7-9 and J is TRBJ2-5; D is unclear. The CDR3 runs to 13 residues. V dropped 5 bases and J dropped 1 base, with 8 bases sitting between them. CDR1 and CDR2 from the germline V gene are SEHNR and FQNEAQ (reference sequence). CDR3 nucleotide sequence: TGTGCCAGCAGCCGCGTAGTCCAAGAGACCCAGTACTTC. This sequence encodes CASSRVVQETQYF.

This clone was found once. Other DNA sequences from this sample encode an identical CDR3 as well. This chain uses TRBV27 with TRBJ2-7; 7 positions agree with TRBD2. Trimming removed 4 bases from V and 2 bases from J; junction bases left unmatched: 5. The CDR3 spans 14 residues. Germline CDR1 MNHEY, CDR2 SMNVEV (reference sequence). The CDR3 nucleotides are TGTGCCAGCAGTTCAACGGGAGGAACCTACGAGCAGTACTTC. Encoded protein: CASSSTGGTYEQYF.

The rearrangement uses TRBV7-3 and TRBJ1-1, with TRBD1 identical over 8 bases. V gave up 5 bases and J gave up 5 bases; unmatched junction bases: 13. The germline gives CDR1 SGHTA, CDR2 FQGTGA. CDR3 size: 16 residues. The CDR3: CASSERATGAGTEAFF. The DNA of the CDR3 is TGTGCCAGCAGCGAGCGCGCGACAGGGGCAGGGACTGAAGCTTTCTTT. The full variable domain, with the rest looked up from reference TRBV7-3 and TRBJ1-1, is GAGVSQTPSNKVTEKGKYVELRCDPISGHTALYWYRQSLGQGPEFLIYFQGTGAADDSGLPNDRFFAVRPEGSVSTLKIQRTERGDSAVYLCASSERATGAGTEAFFGQGTRLTVV.

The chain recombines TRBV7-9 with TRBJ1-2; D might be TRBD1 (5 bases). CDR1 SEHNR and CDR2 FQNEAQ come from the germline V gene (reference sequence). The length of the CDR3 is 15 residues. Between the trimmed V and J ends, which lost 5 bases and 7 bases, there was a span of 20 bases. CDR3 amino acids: CASSPNLEGTTGYTF. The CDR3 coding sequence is TGTGCCAGCAGCCCAAACCTAGAGGGGACTACTGGCTACACCTTC.

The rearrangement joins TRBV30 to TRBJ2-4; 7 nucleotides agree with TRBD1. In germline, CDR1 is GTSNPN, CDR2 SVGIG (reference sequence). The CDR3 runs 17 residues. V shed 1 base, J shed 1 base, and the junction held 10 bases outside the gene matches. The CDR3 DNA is TGTGCCTGGAGTGACGGGACAGCCTTTCTGGCCAAAAACATTCAGTACTTC. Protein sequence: CAWSDGTAFLAKNIQYF.

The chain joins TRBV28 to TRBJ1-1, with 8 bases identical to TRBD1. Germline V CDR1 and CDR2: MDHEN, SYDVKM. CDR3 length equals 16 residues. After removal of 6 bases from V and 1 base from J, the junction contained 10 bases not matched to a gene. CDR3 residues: CASSSPSTGGNTEAFF. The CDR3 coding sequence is TGTGCCAGCAGCTCCCCGTCCACAGGGGGGAACACTGAAGCTTTCTTT.

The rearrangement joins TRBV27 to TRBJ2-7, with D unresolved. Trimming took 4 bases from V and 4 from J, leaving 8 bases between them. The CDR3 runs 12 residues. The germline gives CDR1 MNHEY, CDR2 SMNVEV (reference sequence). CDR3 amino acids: CASSSADYEQYF. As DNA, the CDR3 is TGTGCCAGCAGTTCGGCAGATTACGAGCAGTACTTC.

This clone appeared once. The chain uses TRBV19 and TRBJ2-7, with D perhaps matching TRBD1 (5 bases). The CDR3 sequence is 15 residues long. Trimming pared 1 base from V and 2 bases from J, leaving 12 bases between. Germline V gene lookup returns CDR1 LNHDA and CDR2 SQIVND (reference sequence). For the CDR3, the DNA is TGTGCCAGTAGTATAGGTCACAGGAGAGCCTACGAGCAGTACTTC. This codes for CASSIGHRRAYEQYF.